One and the same sample provided the 27 T cell receptor beta chains below, sequenced in a study of blood T cell repertoires in COVID-19. The repertoire was sequenced with immunoSEQ multiplex PCR; TCRdb's copy has only in-frame clones and lacks some. This sample yields a few hundred thousand clones, of which nearly 90% are seen a single time; around 1% belongs to the top ten. Sequencing used peripheral blood. These receptor sequences come from a woman aged 35 to 49 with COVID-19, enrolled during active disease.

The chain combines TRBV28 with TRBJ1-1; the D gene is possibly TRBD1 (5 bases). This CDR3 has 14 amino acids. V lost 6 bases, J lost 1 base, and 12 bases lay in between. The germline CDR1 and CDR2 sequences are MDHEN and SYDVKM. The CDR3 DNA follows: TGTGCCAGCAGCCGGTCCGGGGGGAACACTGAAGCTTTCTTT. This sequence encodes CASSRSGGNTEAFF.

This clone was seen once. V and J are TRBV30 and TRBJ1-1, with D possibly being TRBD1 (5 bases). Germline V gene lookup returns CDR1 GTSNPN and CDR2 SVGIG (reference sequence). The CDR3 length is 11 residues. V was clipped by 5 bases and J by 11 bases, with 15 bases between them. CDR3 amino acids: CAWEGTRPAFF. CDR3 DNA: TGTGCCTGGGAGGGGACTCGGCCGGCTTTCTTT.

J is TRBJ1-2 and V is TRBV6-6, with unresolved D. This CDR3 has 12 residues. Germline-derived CDR1 and CDR2 are MNHNY and SVGAGI (reference sequence). The germline V and J ends were trimmed by 6 bases and 3 bases, with 8 bases remaining between them. CDR3 sequence: CASRREDYGYTF. The CDR3 DNA reads as TGTGCCAGCAGGAGGGAAGACTATGGCTACACCTTC.

This clone was seen more than once but under ten times. This chain joins TRBV29-1 and TRBJ1-3; 10 positions agree with TRBD1. The germline CDR1 and CDR2 sequences are SQVTM and ANQGSEA. The trim removed 1 base at V and 3 bases at J, leaving 0 bases unmatched. The CDR3 extends over 14 amino acids. The CDR3 region is CSVEGTGGGNTIYF. CDR3 bases: TGCAGCGTTGAAGGGACAGGGGGTGGAAACACCATATATTTT.

This chain joins TRBV7-6 and TRBJ2-7, with a tentative D call TRBD2 (6 bases). CDR3 size: 15 residues. Germline CDR1 SGHVS, CDR2 FNYEAQ. V dropped 2 bases and J dropped 2 bases, with 13 bases sitting between them. The CDR3 DNA follows: TGTGCCAGCAGCTTACCACCGGAGGGCACCTACGAGCAGTACTTC. Its translation: CASSLPPEGTYEQYF.

The V gene is TRBV27, the J gene TRBJ1-1; the D gene is possibly TRBD1 (5 bases). Trimming removed 5 bases from V and 8 bases from J, with 18 bases in between. The CDR3 covers 14 residues. Germline values: CDR1 MNHEY, CDR2 SMNVEV (reference sequence). CDR3 protein: CASSPEPRQKEAFF. CDR3 nucleotides: TGTGCCAGCAGTCCTGAACCCCGACAGAAGGAAGCTTTCTTT.

The CDR3 loop reads CAISVSGNTVREQFF. CDR3 nucleotide sequence: TGTGCCATCAGTGTGTCCGGGAATACGGTTAGGGAGCAGTTCTTC. J is TRBJ2-1 and V is TRBV10-3; D may be TRBD2 (5 bases). The CDR3 has 15 amino acids. Germline lookup yields CDR1 ENHRY and CDR2 SYGVKD. The germline V and J ends were trimmed by 4 bases and 10 bases, with 20 bases remaining between them.

CDR3 nucleotides: TGTGCCAGCAGCCCCTCGTTGGGGACTAAGTATGAGCAGTTCTTC. Translated, it gives CASSPSLGTKYEQFF. This sequence joins TRBV7-6 and TRBJ2-1, with 7 bases identical to TRBD2. This CDR3 is built from 15 residues. The V and J ends lost 5 bases and 8 bases, in that order; junction bases with no gene match: 12. Germline-derived CDR1 and CDR2 are SGHVS and FNYEAQ.

This chain connects TRBV7-9 to TRBJ2-6; TRBD1 aligns across 7 bases. In germline, CDR1 is SEHNR, CDR2 FQNEAQ (reference sequence). The CDR3 has 15 residues. V lost 4 bases to trimming and J lost 6 bases; unmatched junction nucleotides: 6. CDR3 bases: TGTGCCAGCAGCTCCGACAGGGTTCAGGCCAACGTCCTGACTTTC. Encoded protein: CASSSDRVQANVLTF.

This clone has a single count. V is TRBV27 and J is TRBJ2-1; 8 nucleotides agree with TRBD2. Losses at the gene ends were 5 bases for V and 3 bases for J; bases not matched to a gene: 6. This CDR3 has 15 residues. In germline, CDR1 is MNHEY, CDR2 SMNVEV (reference sequence). The CDR3 reads CASSPDREGYNEQFF. CDR3 coding DNA: TGTGCCAGCAGTCCCGACCGGGAGGGCTACAATGAGCAGTTCTTC.

This rearrangement joins TRBV27 to TRBJ1-2; TRBD1 matches at 7 bases. The germline V gene has CDR1 MNHEY and CDR2 SMNVEV (reference sequence). This CDR3 spans 15 amino acids. After removal of 3 bases from V and 2 bases from J, the junction contained 6 bases not matched to a gene. The CDR3 bases are TGTGCCAGCAGTTTCAGCCCGGACAGGAACTATGGCTACACCTTC. Translation gives CASSFSPDRNYGYTF.

Turning to this clone: Other nucleotide sequences in the sample specify the same CDR3. The rearrangement links TRBV5-4 to TRBJ1-1; TRBD1 matches at 7 bases. Germline V CDR1 and CDR2: SGHNT, YYREEE (reference sequence). The CDR3 consists of 13 residues. Unmatched junction bases numbered 1, after V lost 4 bases and J lost 1 base. The CDR3 loop reads CASSRDRNTEAFF. CDR3 bases: TGTGCCAGCAGCCGGGACAGGAACACTGAAGCTTTCTTT.

The gene calls are TRBV13 and TRBJ2-7, with TRBD1 identical over 8 bases. Per germline, CDR1 PRHDT and CDR2 FYEKMQ (reference sequence). Unmatched junction bases numbered 18, after V lost 8 bases and J lost 9 bases. The CDR3 runs 15 residues. This CDR3 reads CASGRLRDRPRMQYF. CDR3 bases: TGTGCCAGCGGACGCCTGAGGGACAGGCCACGGATGCAGTACTTC.

The rearrangement joins TRBV5-6 to TRBJ2-2, with D unclear. CDR3 length: 12 amino acids. Trimming pared 0 bases from V and 7 bases from J, leaving 4 bases between. Germline V lookup: CDR1 SGHDT, CDR2 YYEEEE. The CDR3 is CASSLVGGELFF. CDR3 coding DNA: TGTGCCAGCAGCTTGGTCGGCGGGGAGCTGTTTTTT.

The V call is TRBV9, the J call TRBJ2-5, with 13 bases identical to TRBD2. This CDR3 has 16 residues. The ends lost 0 bases at V and 4 bases at J; junction bases unmatched: 3. Germline V gene data show CDR1 as SGDLS and CDR2 as YYNGEE. This CDR3 is CASSVAGLAGRETQYF. The DNA for the CDR3 is TGTGCCAGCAGCGTAGCGGGACTAGCGGGAAGAGAGACCCAGTACTTC.

The chain is built from TRBV5-1 and TRBJ2-1, with 9 positions matching TRBD2. Per the germline V gene, CDR1 is SGHRS and CDR2 is YFSETQ. J lost 4 bases, V lost 1 base, and 18 bases had no gene match. The CDR3 has 20 residues. This CDR3 reads CASSLIPGPIAGEVYNEQFF. The CDR3 DNA sequence: TGCGCCAGCAGCTTGATCCCTGGACCTATAGCGGGGGAAGTATACAATGAGCAGTTCTTC.

This clone showed up just once. This sequence joins TRBV18 and TRBJ1-1, with D maybe TRBD1 (6 bases). Germline V CDR1 and CDR2: KGHSH, LQKENI. V shed 5 bases and J shed 0 bases, with 16 bases lying between them. The CDR3 consists of 16 residues. The CDR3, as DNA: TGTGCCAGCTCAATGGCGCAGGGACACATGAACACTGAAGCTTTCTTT. Amino acids: CASSMAQGHMNTEAFF.

The chain links TRBV30 to TRBJ1-2, with 9 bases fitting TRBD1. CDR3 length: 13 amino acids. With V trimmed by 7 bases and J by 7 bases, 10 bases remained unmatched. The V gene's germline CDR1 is GTSNPN and CDR2 SVGIG (reference sequence). CDR3 sequence (DNA): TGTGCCTCCGACCGACAGGGGGGAATTGGCTACACCTTC. Protein sequence: CASDRQGGIGYTF.

The chain joins TRBV7-3 to TRBJ2-1, with D possibly being TRBD2 (6 bases). The germline V and J ends were trimmed by 1 base and 10 bases, with 11 bases remaining between them. The length of the CDR3 is 13 residues. The germline V gene has CDR1 SGHTA and CDR2 FQGTGA. The DNA for the CDR3 is TGTGCCAGCAGCTTAAGGTTGGCGGGGGAGCAGTTCTTC. Its translation is CASSLRLAGEQFF.

The chain joins TRBV5-1 to TRBJ2-1; the match to TRBD2 covers 7 bases. The germline V gene has CDR1 SGHRS and CDR2 YFSETQ. This CDR3 has 16 residues. Germline trimming cut 2 bases from V and 4 bases from J; bases unmatched to any gene: 9. The CDR3 DNA reads TGCGCCAGCAGCTTCGGGTTAGCGGGTACTTACAATGAGCAGTTCTTC. Protein: CASSFGLAGTYNEQFF.

Written as DNA, the CDR3 is TGTGCCTGGAAAAGGACTGGAGCGAGGAAAGCTTTCTTT. The encoded protein is CAWKRTGARKAFF. The V call is TRBV30, the J call TRBJ1-1; D unresolved. This CDR3 has 13 residues. The germline V gene encodes CDR1 GTSNPN and CDR2 SVGIG (reference sequence). Trimming removed 4 bases from V and 9 bases from J, with 18 bases in between.

The chain combines TRBV6-5 with TRBJ2-5, with a weak D call TRBD1 (5 bases). CDR1 and CDR2 from the germline V gene are MNHEY and SVGAGI. The CDR3 length is 14 residues. V dropped 6 bases and J dropped 3 bases, with 14 bases sitting between them. This CDR3 reads CASSRTPYEETQYF. Here the CDR3 DNA reads TGTGCCAGCAGCCGGACACCCTATGAAGAGACCCAGTACTTC.

The CDR3: CASSIGTGPYEQYF. The CDR3 DNA is TGTGCCAGTAGTATAGGGACAGGGCCTTACGAGCAGTACTTC. The chain combines TRBV19 with TRBJ2-7; 8 bases match TRBD1. Trimming removed 1 base from V and 4 bases from J; junction bases left unmatched: 3. Germline-derived CDR1 and CDR2 are LNHDA and SQIVND (reference sequence). CDR3 size: 14 residues.

V is TRBV6-6 and J is TRBJ1-3; a weak D match, TRBD1 (6 bases). Per germline, CDR1 MNHNY and CDR2 SVGAGI (reference sequence). V gave up 6 bases and J gave up 2 bases, with 14 bases separating them. The CDR3 has 15 residues. This CDR3 is CASSGGGVPGNTIYF. The CDR3 coding sequence is TGTGCCAGCAGCGGAGGGGGGGTCCCTGGAAACACCATATATTTT.

The sample holds one count of this clone. The same CDR3 is also encoded by other DNA sequences in this sample. This chain uses TRBV9 with TRBJ2-1; 11 nucleotides match TRBD2. This CDR3 comprises 15 residues. The J segment lost 10 bases and the V segment lost 0 bases, leaving 6 bases of the junction unmatched. Germline V gives CDR1 SGDLS, CDR2 YYNGEE. The CDR3 region has the DNA TGTGCCAGCAGCGTAGTAGCGGGGGGGCCAGGGGAGCAGTTCTTC. It translates to CASSVVAGGPGEQFF.

The chain is built from TRBV27 and TRBJ2-1, with 14 positions matching TRBD2. This CDR3 region has 17 residues. Germline CDR1 and CDR2: MNHEY and SMNVEV (reference sequence). V trimming: 4 bases; J trimming: 4 bases; junction bases outside the gene matches: 6. The CDR3 sequence is CASSSVRLAGGYNEQFF. The DNA for the CDR3 is TGTGCCAGCAGTTCCGTAAGACTAGCGGGGGGGTACAATGAGCAGTTCTTC.

This chain links TRBV5-1 with TRBJ1-1, with 9 nucleotides matching TRBD1. The ends lost 5 bases at V and 5 bases at J; junction bases unmatched: 7. This CDR3 spans 14 amino acids. CDR1 and CDR2 (germline): SGHRS, YFSETQ. The CDR3: CASRRGTGRTEAFF. The CDR3 region has the DNA TGCGCCAGCAGGCGGGGGACAGGGCGGACTGAAGCTTTCTTT.